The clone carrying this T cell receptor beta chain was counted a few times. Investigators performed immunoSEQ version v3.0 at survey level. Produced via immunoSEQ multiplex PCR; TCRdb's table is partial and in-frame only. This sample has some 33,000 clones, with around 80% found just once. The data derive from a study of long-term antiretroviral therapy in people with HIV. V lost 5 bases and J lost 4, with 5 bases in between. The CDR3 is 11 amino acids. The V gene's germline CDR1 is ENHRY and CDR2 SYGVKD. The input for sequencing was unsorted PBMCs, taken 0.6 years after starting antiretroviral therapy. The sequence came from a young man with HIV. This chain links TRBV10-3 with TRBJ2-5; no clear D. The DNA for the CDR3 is TGTGCCATCAGTCCCGGAGAGACCCAGTACTTC. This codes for CAISPGETQYF.